These 27 T cell receptor beta chains originate from one sample sequenced in a study of T cell responses to AZD1222 COVID-19 vaccine. Repertoires were generated with immunoSEQ multiplex PCR, while TCRdb's copy carries only in-frame clones and drops some. The data hold under 85,000 clones, with over 75% observed a single time. Sequences were derived from peripheral blood, sampled on day 0 of MenACWY control vaccination. These receptors all come from an adult in good health.

The CDR3 region is CASSHNGRGNTIYF. The CDR3 bases are TGTGCCAGCAGCCACAATGGGAGGGGAAACACCATATATTTT. The chain links TRBV4-2 to TRBJ1-3; D is undetermined. Trimming shortened V by 3 bases and J by 4 bases, and 10 bases separated the two germline ends. The CDR3 sequence is 14 residues long. Germline V CDR1 and CDR2: LGHNA, YNFKEQ.

The chain is built from TRBV27 and TRBJ1-5; D is ambiguous. This CDR3 comprises 14 residues. Germline-derived CDR1 and CDR2 are MNHEY and SMNVEV (reference sequence). Between the trimmed V and J ends, which lost 5 bases and 4 bases, there was a span of 12 bases. CDR3 in amino acids: CASSIGPANQPQHF. CDR3 nucleotides: TGTGCCAGCAGTATCGGGCCGGCTAATCAGCCCCAGCATTTT.

The rearrangement links TRBV10-3 to TRBJ1-6; D possibly corresponds to TRBD1 (5 bases). CDR3 length: 14 amino acids. Germline CDR1 reads ENHRY; CDR2 reads SYGVKD. Trimming removed 2 bases from V and 9 bases from J, with 11 bases in between. This CDR3 reads CAISERGRSSPLHF. The CDR3 region has the DNA TGTGCCATCAGTGAGAGGGGACGGAGTTCACCCCTCCACTTT.

The CDR3 DNA reads TGTGCCAGCAGTTTAGGTCAGCTGGAGCAGTACTTC. Protein: CASSLGQLEQYF. The J gene is TRBJ2-7, the V gene TRBV12-3 or TRBV12-4; D is uncertain. The CDR3 spans 12 residues. V was shortened by 1 base and J by 7 bases, with 8 bases between the two germline ends.

The CDR3 loop is CASSLYTGNTEAFF. As DNA, the CDR3 is TGTGCCAGCAGTTTATACACAGGGAACACTGAAGCTTTCTTT. V usage is TRBV28 and J usage is TRBJ1-1, with D perhaps TRBD1 (5 bases). V lost 1 base to trimming and J lost 1 base, with 7 bases between them. Germline V CDR1 and CDR2: MDHEN, SYDVKM. This CDR3 contains 14 residues. The whole variable domain, filled in from reference TRBV28 and TRBJ1-1, reads DVKVTQSSRYLVKRTGEKVFLECVQDMDHENMFWYRQDPGLGLRLIYFSYDVKMKEKGDIPEGYSVSREKKERFSLILESASTNQTSMYLCASSLYTGNTEAFFGQGTRLTVV.

The chain employs TRBV9 and TRBJ2-5; 8 bases match TRBD2. Germline V gene data show CDR1 as SGDLS and CDR2 as YYNGEE. V trimming: 2 bases; J trimming: 7 bases; junction bases outside the gene matches: 13. The CDR3 contains 16 residues. In DNA form, the CDR3 reads TGTGCCAGCAGCGTCAGCGGGGGAGACTCGCTAGGGACCCAGTACTTC. Its protein product is CASSVSGGDSLGTQYF. Full variable domain (outside the CDR3, taken from reference TRBV9 and TRBJ2-5): DSGVTQTPKHLITATGQRVTLRCSPRSGDLSVYWYQQSLDQGLQFLIQYYNGEERAKGNILERFSAQQFPDLHSELNLSSLELGDSALYFCASSVSGGDSLGTQYFGPGTRLLVL.

This clone has only a few counts. The genes are TRBV4-3 and TRBJ1-1; D may be TRBD1 (5 bases). Germline CDR1 and CDR2: LGHNA and YSLEER. This CDR3 comprises 12 residues. V lost 2 bases and J lost 8, with 9 bases in between. CDR3 sequence: CASSQRGDEAFF. CDR3 nucleotides: TGCGCCAGCAGCCAAAGAGGGGACGAAGCTTTCTTT.

This chain uses TRBV3-1 (or the pseudogene TRBV3-2) with TRBJ1-3; no clear D. The V gene's germline CDR1 is LGHDT and CDR2 YNNKEL (reference sequence). This CDR3 has 13 residues. The V and J ends lost 2 bases and 4 bases respectively, with 6 bases between them. The CDR3 loop is CASSQRSGNTIYF. CDR3 bases: TGTGCCAGCAGCCAAAGGTCCGGAAACACCATATATTTT.

V is TRBV19 and J is TRBJ1-5; a weak D match, TRBD1 (6 bases). Germline-derived CDR1 and CDR2 are LNHDA and SQIVND (reference sequence). CDR3 length equals 14 residues. Between the trimmed V and J ends, which lost 8 bases and 0 bases, there was a span of 11 bases. The CDR3 protein is CASLDSYSNQPQHF. DNA of the CDR3: TGTGCCAGTTTGGACAGCTATAGCAATCAGCCCCAGCATTTT.

As DNA, the CDR3 is TGTGCCAGCAGTTTAGGATCTTCATATGGCTACACCTTC. Its protein is CASSLGSSYGYTF. The V gene is TRBV12-3 or TRBV12-4, the J gene TRBJ1-2, with D uncertain. CDR3 length: 13 amino acids. V dropped 1 base and J dropped 5 bases, with 8 bases sitting between them.

The chain uses TRBV27 and TRBJ1-1; 8 bases align to TRBD1. V was clipped by 6 bases and J by 4 bases; unmatched bases: 7. The germline gives CDR1 MNHEY, CDR2 SMNVEV (reference sequence). The CDR3 totals 14 residues. The DNA of the CDR3 is TGTGCCAGCAGGTACAGGGGGATTGGCACTGAAGCTTTCTTT. The encoded protein is CASRYRGIGTEAFF.

The chain carries TRBV6-5 and TRBJ1-1; D is unclear. Per the germline V gene, CDR1 is MNHEY and CDR2 is SVGAGI. V was cut by 6 bases and J by 2 bases, with 13 bases left in between. The CDR3 is made up of 14 amino acids. Here the CDR3 DNA reads TGTGCCAGCAGGGAGAACACGGGAAACACTGAAGCTTTCTTT. The encoded protein is CASRENTGNTEAFF.

The gene calls are TRBV2 and TRBJ1-2, with TRBD1 as a possible D gene (6 bases). The germline gives CDR1 SNHLY, CDR2 FYNNEI. V was trimmed by 5 bases and J by 3 bases, leaving 13 bases between them. This CDR3 region has 14 residues. CDR3 sequence: CASSLQGQDYGYTF. CDR3 sequence (DNA): TGTGCCAGCAGTCTTCAGGGGCAGGACTATGGCTACACCTTC.

The chain recombines TRBV6-5 with TRBJ2-7; 7 bases align to TRBD2. CDR1 MNHEY and CDR2 SVGAGI come from the germline V gene. There are 15 residues in the CDR3. Trimming at V came to 6 bases and at J to 2 bases, leaving 10 bases not matched to a gene. CDR3 amino acids: CASRYASGTPYEQYF. The CDR3, as DNA: TGTGCCAGCAGATACGCGAGCGGGACCCCCTACGAGCAGTACTTC.

CDR3: CASSEVTRTYGYTF. In DNA form, the CDR3 reads TGTGCCAGCAGTGAAGTGACACGGACCTATGGCTACACCTTC. The gene calls are TRBV2 and TRBJ1-2; D is unclear. The CDR3 spans 14 residues. Trimming pared 1 base from V and 4 bases from J, leaving 10 bases between. Germline loops: CDR1 SNHLY, CDR2 FYNNEI. Full variable domain (missing parts from reference TRBV2 and TRBJ1-2): EPEVTQTPSHQVTQMGQEVILRCVPISNHLYFYWYRQILGQKVEFLVSFYNNEISEKSEIFDDQFSVERPDGSNFTLKIRSTKLEDSAMYFCASSEVTRTYGYTFGSGTRLTVV.

The V call is TRBV6-2 or TRBV6-3, the J call TRBJ1-1; D remains ambiguous. Germline CDR1 MNHEY, CDR2 SVGEGT. This CDR3 is built from 13 residues. V dropped 3 bases and J dropped 2 bases, with 7 bases sitting between them. This CDR3 reads CASSYTFNTEAFF. DNA for the CDR3: TGTGCCAGCAGTTATACTTTTAACACTGAAGCTTTCTTT.

This clone has only one observation. V usage is TRBV7-2 and J usage is TRBJ1-3; the D gene is possibly TRBD1 (5 bases). The CDR3 consists of 17 residues. V dropped 1 base and J dropped 7 bases, with 20 bases sitting between them. The germline gives CDR1 SGHTA, CDR2 FQGNSA. This CDR3 reads CASSLVVRDLGRNTIYF. The DNA for the CDR3 is TGTGCCAGCAGCTTAGTGGTGCGGGACTTAGGGAGGAACACCATATATTTT.

DNA of the CDR3: TGTGCCAGCAGCGAGGGACTTAGCTCTGGAAACACCATATATTTT. Amino acids: CASSEGLSSGNTIYF. The chain is built from TRBV5-8 and TRBJ1-3, with a weak D call TRBD1 (5 bases). The CDR3 extends over 15 amino acids. Looked up from germline, CDR1 is SGHTS and CDR2 is YDEGEE. V was trimmed by 4 bases and J by 0 bases, leaving 11 bases between them.

This clone showed up just once. This sequence joins TRBV7-6 and TRBJ1-2; the D is unclear. The CDR3 spans 15 residues. Trimming left V 5 bases short and J 6 bases short, with 19 bases between. Per the germline V gene, CDR1 is SGHVS and CDR2 is FNYEAQ. The CDR3 nucleotides are TGTGCCAGCAGCCTTACAGCGGCCGGGTTTGATGGCTACACCTTC. It specifies CASSLTAAGFDGYTF. Supplemented by reference TRBV7-6 and TRBJ1-2, the full variable domain reads GAGVSQSPRYKVTKRGQDVALRCDPISGHVSLYWYRQALGQGPEFLTYFNYEAQQDKSGLPNDRFSAERPEGSISTLTIQRTEQRDSAMYRCASSLTAAGFDGYTFGSGTRLTVV.

The rearrangement joins TRBV7-8 to TRBJ2-1; TRBD2 matches at 10 bases. This CDR3 region has 16 residues. The germline V gene has CDR1 SGHVS and CDR2 FQNEAQ. V trimming: 4 bases; J trimming: 4 bases; junction bases outside the gene matches: 7. The CDR3: CASSSLAGAIYNEQFF. In DNA form, the CDR3 reads TGTGCCAGCAGCTCCCTAGCGGGGGCGATTTACAATGAGCAGTTCTTC.

For the CDR3, the DNA is TGTGCCAGCAGCCCCCGGACAGGGGTCCTCACCGGGGAGCTGTTTTTT. Protein sequence: CASSPRTGVLTGELFF. The rearrangement uses TRBV7-9 and TRBJ2-2, with 9 positions matching TRBD1. The CDR3 loop spans 16 amino acids. The V gene end was trimmed by 5 bases and the J gene end by 4 bases; junction bases not matched to a gene: 8. Per germline, CDR1 SEHNR and CDR2 FQNEAQ (reference sequence).

The chain uses TRBV5-6 and TRBJ2-5; 8 bases are a match to TRBD1. The CDR3 runs to 17 residues. Germline V lookup: CDR1 SGHDT, CDR2 YYEEEE. After removal of 0 bases from V and 0 bases from J, the junction contained 7 bases not matched to a gene. The CDR3 protein is CASSLGRTGTYQETQYF. In nucleotides, the CDR3 is TGTGCCAGCAGCTTGGGACGGACAGGGACGTACCAAGAGACCCAGTACTTC.

The rearrangement links TRBV5-1 to TRBJ2-1; the match to TRBD2 covers 14 bases. This CDR3 has 19 residues. Germline values: CDR1 SGHRS, CDR2 YFSETQ. The V segment lost 2 bases and the J segment 0 bases; nucleotides outside the gene matches: 7. CDR3 bases: TGCGCCAGCAGCTTAGTCGGGACTAGCGGGGGCTACTCCTACAATGAGCAGTTCTTC. This codes for CASSLVGTSGGYSYNEQFF.

The chain is built from TRBV5-1 and TRBJ2-2; D call uncertain. This CDR3 has 15 amino acids. Germline CDR1 and CDR2: SGHRS and YFSETQ. Trimming took 2 bases from V and 0 from J, leaving 8 bases between them. The CDR3 bases are TGCGCCAGCAGCTTATACAGATCGAACACCGGGGAGCTGTTTTTT. Its protein is CASSLYRSNTGELFF.

This chain uses TRBV30 with TRBJ2-5, with TRBD1 as a possible D gene (6 bases). The CDR3 spans 14 residues. Germline V gene lookup returns CDR1 GTSNPN and CDR2 SVGIG (reference sequence). The ends were cut back, 0 bases at V and 2 bases at J, with 10 bases in the middle. CDR3 amino acids: CAWSVWTAQETQYF. The CDR3 bases are TGTGCCTGGAGTGTCTGGACAGCTCAAGAGACCCAGTACTTC. Complete variable domain (other parts from reference TRBV30 and TRBJ2-5): SQTIHQWPATLVQPVGSPLSLECTVEGTSNPNLYWYRQAAGRGLQLLFYSVGIGQISSEVPQNLSASRPQDRQFILSSKKLLLSDSGFYLCAWSVWTAQETQYFGPGTRLLVL.

The rearrangement joins TRBV7-9 to TRBJ1-1, with D unclear. CDR1 is SEHNR and CDR2 is FQNEAQ in the germline V gene (reference sequence). This CDR3 spans 14 amino acids. The V and J ends lost 0 bases and 1 base respectively, with 6 bases between them. CDR3 in DNA: TGTGCCAGCAGCTTAGCGGCAGCGAACACTGAAGCTTTCTTT. This encodes CASSLAAANTEAFF.

The rearrangement joins TRBV29-1 to TRBJ2-3, with a possible D match to TRBD2 (6 bases). With 7 bases removed from V and 3 bases from J, the gap between germline ends came to 17 bases. CDR1 is SQVTM, CDR2 ANQGSEA, per germline. There are 14 residues in the CDR3. The DNA for the CDR3 is TGCAGCGCCGACTACGGGGGTTTTACAGATACGCAGTATTTT. Translating it yields CSADYGGFTDTQYF.